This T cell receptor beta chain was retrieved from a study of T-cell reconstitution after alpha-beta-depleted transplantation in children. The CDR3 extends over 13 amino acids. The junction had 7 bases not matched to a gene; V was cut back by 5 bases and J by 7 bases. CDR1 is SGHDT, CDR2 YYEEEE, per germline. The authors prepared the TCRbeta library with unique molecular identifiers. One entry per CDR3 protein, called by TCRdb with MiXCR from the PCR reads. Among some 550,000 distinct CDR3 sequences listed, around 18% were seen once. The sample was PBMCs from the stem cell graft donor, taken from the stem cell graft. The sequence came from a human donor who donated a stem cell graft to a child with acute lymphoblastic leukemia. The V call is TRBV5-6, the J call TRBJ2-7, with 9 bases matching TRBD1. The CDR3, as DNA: TGTGCCAGCAGTTGGGACAGGGTCGGTGAGCAGTACTTC. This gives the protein CASSWDRVGEQYF.